These T cell receptor beta chains were read from a single sample in a study of memory CD4+ T cells and cytomegalovirus serostatus. Some clones are missing from TCRdb's copy, which holds only in-frame ones; the method was immunoSEQ multiplex PCR. The sample lists tens of thousands of clones; about three quarters were seen once. The sample consisted of memory CD4+ T cells from blood. Source of these receptors: an adult in good health and CMV-seronegative. Both conserved end residues are part of each CDR3. Fields, in order: clone size, D gene, J gene, V gene, CDR3 protein, CDR3 DNA. D genes are given only for firm matches. Expanded clones are given a class, and other clones once, few, many or no size at all.

once - TRBJ2-5 TRBV11-2 CASSPDRKETQYF TGTGCCAGCAGCCCTGACAGGAAAGAGACCCAGTACTTC
- - TRBJ1-3 TRBV29-1 CSVTHNSGNTIYF TGCAGCGTTACCCACAACTCTGGAAACACCATATATTTT
once TRBD1 TRBJ2-2 TRBV30 CAWSITGGTGELFF TGTGCCTGGAGTATTACAGGGGGCACCGGGGAGCTGTTTTTT
- - TRBJ1-2 TRBV12-5 CASGFRDPRRASHGYTF TGTGCTAGTGGCTTCCGGGACCCCCGGAGGGCCTCCCATGGCTACACCTTC
- TRBD1 TRBJ1-2 TRBV29-1 CSVAGQNYGYTF TGCAGCGTCGCGGGACAGAACTATGGCTACACCTTC
once - TRBJ2-5 TRBV5-4 CASSLGSGQETQYF TGTGCCAGCAGCTTGGGTAGCGGACAAGAGACCCAGTACTTC
- TRBD2 TRBJ2-7 TRBV7-9 CASSFSGGTPYEQYF TGTGCCAGCAGCTTCAGCGGGGGGACCCCCTACGAGCAGTACTTC
- TRBD1 TRBJ1-2 TRBV6-5 CASSYSGTGIYGYTF TGTGCCAGCAGTTACTCCGGGACAGGGATCTATGGCTACACCTTC
- TRBD1 TRBJ1-1 TRBV5-5 CASSLQGARDTEAFF TGTGCCAGCAGCTTACAGGGGGCGCGTGACACTGAAGCTTTCTTT
- - TRBJ2-3 TRBV19 CASSIDRSDTQYF TGTGCCAGTAGTATAGACAGATCAGATACGCAGTATTTT
- - TRBJ2-3 TRBV29-1 CSVAPRTSTDTQYF TGCAGCGTTGCCCCCCGAACAAGCACAGATACGCAGTATTTT
- - TRBJ1-2 TRBV7-2 CASSLEGLVVYGYTF TGTGCCAGCAGCTTAGAGGGTCTGGTAGTCTATGGCTACACCTTC
- - TRBJ2-3 TRBV11-3 CASSLESTDTQYF TGTGCCAGCAGCTTAGAAAGCACAGATACGCAGTATTTT
- - TRBJ2-3 TRBV27 CASHEISTDTQYF TGTGCCAGCCACGAAATTAGCACAGATACGCAGTATTTT
- - TRBJ2-5 TRBV5-8 CASSPWTGRGTQYF TGTGCCAGCAGCCCGTGGACCGGAAGGGGGACCCAGTACTTC
few - TRBJ1-1 TRBV28 CASSPQDRRQEAFF TGTGCCAGCAGTCCGCAAGACAGACGTCAGGAAGCTTTCTTT
- - TRBJ2-2 TRBV7-2 CASSLDTTGHGELFF TGTGCCAGCAGCTTGGACACAACAGGGCACGGGGAGCTGTTTTTT
- TRBD2 TRBJ2-1 TRBV18 CASSLTSGSLGNEQFF TGTGCCAGCTCTCTGACTAGCGGGAGTTTGGGCAATGAGCAGTTCTTC
- TRBD2 TRBJ2-2 TRBV18 CASSPGLAAGELFF TGTGCCAGCTCACCAGGACTAGCGGCCGGGGAGCTGTTTTTT
- - TRBJ2-2 TRBV27 CTTRGGWNTGELFF TGTACCACCCGAGGGGGTTGGAACACCGGGGAGCTGTTTTTT
- - TRBJ1-1 TRBV19 CASSISSGITEAFF TGTGCCAGTAGTATCTCGTCTGGGATTACTGAAGCTTTCTTT
- - TRBJ2-1 TRBV29-1 CSVEGGYNEQFF TGCAGCGTTGAGGGGGGCTACAATGAGCAGTTCTTC
- - TRBJ1-6 TRBV6-5 CASRIMNSPLHF TGTGCCAGCAGAATTATGAATTCACCCCTCCACTTT
- - TRBJ2-1 TRBV14 CASSHLSSYNEQFF TGTGCCAGCAGCCACCTAAGCTCCTACAATGAGCAGTTCTTC
- - TRBJ2-3 TRBV6-1 CASIPTGRTDTQYF TGTGCCAGCATTCCCACAGGTCGCACAGATACGCAGTATTTT
few - TRBJ1-1 TRBV19 CASRGVGTEAFF TGTGCCAGTAGGGGTGTAGGCACTGAAGCTTTCTTT
- TRBD1 TRBJ1-5 TRBV29-1 CSVRQGDQPQHF TGCAGCGTCAGACAGGGGGATCAGCCCCAGCATTTT
- - TRBJ2-5 TRBV7-2 CASTSYLGETQYF TGTGCCAGCACCTCCTACTTGGGGGAGACCCAGTACTTC
few TRBD1 TRBJ2-2 TRBV29-1 CSVQDRANTGELFF TGCAGCGTCCAGGACAGGGCGAACACCGGGGAGCTGTTTTTT
- - TRBJ2-2 TRBV10-1 CASSERWAGELFF TGCGCCAGCAGCGAACGATGGGCCGGGGAGCTGTTTTTT
- - TRBJ1-3 TRBV29-1 CSVEKAPGNTIYF TGCAGCGTTGAAAAGGCTCCGGGAAACACCATATATTTT
- - TRBJ1-3 TRBV28 CASSLVQSGNTIYF TGTGCCAGCAGTTTGGTCCAGTCTGGAAACACCATATATTTT
- TRBD1 TRBJ2-5 TRBV11-2 CASSVQGAGETQYF TGTGCCAGCAGCGTACAGGGGGCGGGAGAGACCCAGTACTTC
few - TRBJ1-5 TRBV2 CASSERTGSGNQPQHF TGTGCCAGCAGTGAACGAACCGGATCAGGCAATCAGCCCCAGCATTTT
once TRBD1 TRBJ1-4 TRBV4-3 CASSQTHRRDRNEKLFF TGCGCCAGCAGCCAAACTCATCGCCGGGACAGAAATGAAAAACTGTTTTTT